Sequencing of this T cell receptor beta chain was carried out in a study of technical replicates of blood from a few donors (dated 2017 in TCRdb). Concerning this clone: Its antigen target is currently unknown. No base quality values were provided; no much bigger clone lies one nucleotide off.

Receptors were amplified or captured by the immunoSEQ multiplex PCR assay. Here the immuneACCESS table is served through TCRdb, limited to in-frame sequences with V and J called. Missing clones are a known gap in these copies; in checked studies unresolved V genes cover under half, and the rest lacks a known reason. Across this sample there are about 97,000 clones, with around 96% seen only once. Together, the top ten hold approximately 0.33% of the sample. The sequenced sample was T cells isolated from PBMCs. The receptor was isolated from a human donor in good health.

CDR3 reads: CAVTGANQPQHF. The nucleotides are TGTGCCGTTACAGGGGCCAATCAGCCCCAGCATTTT. The V gene is TRBV28 and the J gene is TRBJ1-5; TRBD1 fits 7 bases in the junction. The germline V gene encodes CDR1 MDHEN and CDR2 SYDVKM. From the cysteine up to the phenylalanine, the CDR3 has a length of 12 residues. Here the CDR3 DNA is all that survives: 36 bases in frame from base 1. Trimming takes 11 bases off V and 3 bases off J; junction bases not matched to a gene: 4.